This T cell receptor (beta chain) was recorded in a study of blood T cells in healthy people across ages. The CDR3 length is 16 residues. This clonotype was counted a single time. A second PCR of 7 to 11 cycles used a sample-barcoded 5' primer and a J-beta primer mix. TCRdb reanalysed the 5' RACE reads using MiXCR and keeps one entry per CDR3 protein. Of under 2,000,000 distinct CDR3 sequences listed, roughly 49% are singletons. The sequenced material came from blood. V is TRBV21-1 and J is TRBJ1-4. TRBV21-1 is flagged as a pseudogene. The origin of this receptor is a woman aged 40 to 50 in good health. For the CDR3, the DNA is TGTGCCAGCAGCAAATGGAACAGATCAACTAATGAAAAACTGTTTTTT. Amino acids: CASSKWNRSTNEKLFF.